These 30 T cell receptor beta chains originate from one sample sequenced in a study of vaccination effects on CD4 cells after COVID-19. Their target antigens are unknown. On day 10 of culture, CD4+ T cells were separated out. Assay: immunoSEQ multiplex PCR; the TCRdb copy retains only in-frame clones and omits some. The repertoire holds tens of thousands of clones, with 72% as singletons. This material consisted of CD4+ T cells from PBMCs cultured without peptide, taken before COVID-19 vaccination. The receptors were gathered from a human donor who had a prior SARS-CoV-2 infection.

A word on this clone: This sample includes further DNA sequences coding for the same CDR3. V gene TRBV7-9 combines with J gene TRBJ2-2, with TRBD2 matching over 9 bases. Germline lookup yields CDR1 SEHNR and CDR2 FQNEAQ (reference sequence). V shed 1 base and J 6 bases; nucleotides not matched to a gene: 0. This CDR3 region has 14 residues. CDR3 sequence (DNA): TGTGCCAGCAGCTTAGGACTAGCGGCCGGGGAGCTGTTTTTT. It is translated as CASSLGLAAGELFF. The full variable domain, its missing parts supplied by reference TRBV7-9 and TRBJ2-2, is DTGVSQNPRHKITKRGQNVTFRCDPISEHNRLYWYRQTLGQGPEFLTYFQNEAQLEKSRLLSDRFSAERPKGSFSTLEIQRTEQGDSAMYLCASSLGLAAGELFFGEGSRLTVL.

This clone was recorded a few times. The chain combines TRBV30 with TRBJ1-5; 7 bases match TRBD1. The junction had 10 bases not matched to a gene; V was cut back by 1 base and J by 7 bases. The CDR3 extends over 15 amino acids. Germline V gene data show CDR1 as GTSNPN and CDR2 as SVGIG (reference sequence). In DNA, the CDR3 is TGTGCCTGGAGTGCGCGGCAGGGGGTTTGGCAGCCCCAGCATTTT. This sequence encodes CAWSARQGVWQPQHF.

In this sample, this clone turned up a few times. This chain connects TRBV7-2 to TRBJ1-2; D gene uncertain. CDR1 SGHTA and CDR2 FQGNSA come from the germline V gene. The V gene lost 5 bases and the J gene lost 1 base, with 8 bases spanning the gap. This CDR3 is built from 13 residues. CDR3 nucleotides: TGTGCCAGCAGCCCGGATGATAACTATGGCTACACCTTC. This gives the protein CASSPDDNYGYTF. Filled out from reference TRBV7-2 and TRBJ1-2, the complete variable domain reads GAGVSQSPSNKVTEKGKDVELRCDPISGHTALYWYRQSLGQGLEFLIYFQGNSAPDKSGLPSDRFSAERTGGSVSTLTIQRTQQEDSAVYLCASSPDDNYGYTFGSGTRLTVV.

V gene TRBV2 combines with J gene TRBJ1-5; no clear D gene. Germline loops: CDR1 SNHLY, CDR2 FYNNEI. This CDR3 is built from 11 residues. Trimming stripped 5 bases from V and 7 bases from J, with 6 bases between. CDR3 in DNA: TGTGCCAGCAGTTACAGCCAGCCCCAGCATTTT. This gives the protein CASSYSQPQHF.

This chain uses TRBV7-3 with TRBJ1-1; 8 positions match TRBD1. Germline V gene lookup returns CDR1 SGHTA and CDR2 FQGTGA. V gave up 3 bases and J gave up 4 bases; unmatched junction bases: 1. The CDR3 extends over 13 amino acids. For the CDR3, the DNA is TGTGCCAGCAGCTTTGGGACAGGCACTGAAGCTTTCTTT. Amino acid sequence: CASSFGTGTEAFF.

The chain employs TRBV7-9 and TRBJ2-5; D possibly uses TRBD1 or TRBD2 (7 bases each). The CDR3 covers 14 residues. V shed 5 bases and J shed 4 bases, with 14 bases lying between them. Germline V gene data show CDR1 as SEHNR and CDR2 as FQNEAQ (reference sequence). In DNA, the CDR3 is TGTGCCAGCAGCCCAGGGGGGGGAGGAGAGACCCAGTACTTC. This translates into CASSPGGGGETQYF. Combining the CDR3 with reference TRBV7-9 and TRBJ2-5 gives the whole variable domain DTGVSQNPRHKITKRGQNVTFRCDPISEHNRLYWYRQTLGQGPEFLTYFQNEAQLEKSRLLSDRFSAERPKGSFSTLEIQRTEQGDSAMYLCASSPGGGGETQYFGPGTRLLVL.

This clone was seen only a few times. CDR3 in amino acids: CASSSNGYGNTGELFF. The CDR3 DNA follows: TGTGCCAGCAGCTCCAACGGCTACGGGAACACCGGGGAGCTGTTTTTT. This sequence joins TRBV11-2 and TRBJ2-2, with D unclear. This CDR3 has 16 amino acids. Trimming cost V 4 bases and J 1 base, with 13 bases left between them. Germline V CDR1 and CDR2: SGHAT, FQNNGV. Drawing the rest from reference TRBV11-2 and TRBJ2-2, the complete variable domain is EAGVAQSPRYKIIEKRQSVAFWCNPISGHATLYWYQQILGQGPKLLIQFQNNGVVDDSQLPKDRFSAERLKGVDSTLKIQPAKLEDSAVYLCASSSNGYGNTGELFFGEGSRLTVL.

The V gene is TRBV7-3, the J gene TRBJ1-1; D is unclear. V was cut by 5 bases and J by 1 base, with 11 bases left in between. Germline V CDR1 and CDR2: SGHTA, FQGTGA. This CDR3 region has 14 residues. CDR3 sequence: CASSQSDGNTEAFF. DNA of the CDR3: TGTGCCAGCAGCCAAAGTGACGGGAACACTGAAGCTTTCTTT.

The table lists this clone with a few counts. The chain uses TRBV2 and TRBJ2-5; 15 bases map to TRBD2. Germline V gives CDR1 SNHLY, CDR2 FYNNEI. This CDR3 is 16 amino acids long. The junction had 3 bases not matched to a gene; V was cut back by 6 bases and J by 1 base. The CDR3 DNA sequence: TGTGCCAGCAGGGGACTAGCGGGGGGCTCCCAAGAGACCCAGTACTTC. Residues: CASRGLAGGSQETQYF. Variable domain in full (rest from reference TRBV2 and TRBJ2-5): EPEVTQTPSHQVTQMGQEVILRCVPISNHLYFYWYRQILGQKVEFLVSFYNNEISEKSEIFDDQFSVERPDGSNFTLKIRSTKLEDSAMYFCASRGLAGGSQETQYFGPGTRLLVL.

V usage is TRBV7-2 and J usage is TRBJ2-3, with 7 bases lining up with TRBD2. The CDR3 has 13 residues. Per germline, CDR1 SGHTA and CDR2 FQGNSA. V was pared by 4 bases and J by 4 bases, with 2 bases of the junction left unmatched. The DNA of the CDR3 is TGTGCCAGCAGCTCCCGGGGGGCAGATACGCAGTATTTT. Translating gives CASSSRGADTQYF.

The chain carries TRBV24-1 and TRBJ2-5; D gene uncertain. There are 16 residues in the CDR3. V gave up 2 bases and J gave up 1 base, with 13 bases separating them. Looked up from germline, CDR1 is KGHDR and CDR2 is SFDVKD. CDR3 sequence: CATSDSGPRFQETQYF. In DNA, the CDR3 is TGTGCCACCAGTGATTCGGGCCCGCGCTTCCAAGAGACCCAGTACTTC.

This clone was recorded once. The chain is built from TRBV5-4 and TRBJ2-3; a weak D match, TRBD1 (5 bases). V gave up 7 bases and J gave up 4 bases, with 22 bases separating them. Looked up from germline, CDR1 is SGHNT and CDR2 is YYREEE (reference sequence). This CDR3 has 16 amino acids. In DNA form, the CDR3 reads TGTGCCAGCGCCCCCTCCAGGGAATTTAGTGCAGATACGCAGTATTTT. It yields the protein CASAPSREFSADTQYF.

The chain couples TRBV12-5 to TRBJ1-2; 7 positions match TRBD1. Trimming removed 6 bases from V and 5 bases from J; junction bases left unmatched: 15. The germline CDR1 and CDR2 sequences are LGHNT and FRNRAP. The length of the CDR3 is 16 residues. As DNA, the CDR3 is TGTGCTAGTGGGGGACCGGGACAGTGGGCGAGTTATGGCTACACCTTC. Its protein is CASGGPGQWASYGYTF.

The chain is built from TRBV5-4 and TRBJ2-5; 9 bases line up with TRBD2. This CDR3 is built from 15 residues. The germline gives CDR1 SGHNT, CDR2 YYREEE (reference sequence). The trim removed 3 bases at V and 1 base at J, leaving 4 bases unmatched. For the CDR3, the DNA is TGTGCCAGCAGCTCAGCGGGGGGAGTCCAAGAGACCCAGTACTTC. Translation: CASSSAGGVQETQYF.

This chain connects TRBV5-1 to TRBJ2-3; possibly TRBD1 or TRBD2 for D (6 bases each). This CDR3 has 13 amino acids. Germline V gives CDR1 SGHRS, CDR2 YFSETQ. Trimming removed 7 bases at V and 5 bases at J, with 14 bases between. Written as DNA, the CDR3 is TGCGCCAGCGCCCTGGGGGGCCGAGATACGCAGTATTTT. Its protein is CASALGGRDTQYF.

As DNA, the CDR3 is TGTGCCAGCAGCTTGTCAGCCTCCTATAATTCACCCCTCCACTTT. Its protein is CASSLSASYNSPLHF. The chain has TRBV5-8 and TRBJ1-6; D is undetermined. Germline CDR1 and CDR2: SGHTS and YDEGEE. CDR3 length: 15 amino acids. V was trimmed by 1 base and J by 0 bases, leaving 5 bases between them. The full variable domain, rest sourced from reference TRBV5-8 and TRBJ1-6, is EAGVTQSPTHLIKTRGQQATLRCSPISGHTSVYWYQQALGLGLQFLLWYDEGEERNRGNFPPRFSGRQFPNYSSELNVNALELEDSALYLCASSLSASYNSPLHFGNGTRLTVT.

The gene calls are TRBV4-2 and TRBJ1-1; D remains ambiguous. The CDR3 is 15 amino acids. V was pared by 1 base and J by 1 base, with 10 bases between. The germline CDR1 and CDR2 sequences are LGHNA and YNFKEQ. For the CDR3, the DNA is TGTGCCAGCAGCCAAGGGTTAGGGTGGAACACTGAAGCTTTCTTT. Translation gives CASSQGLGWNTEAFF.

The chain uses TRBV9 and TRBJ2-3, with 10 bases fitting TRBD2. Germline trimming cut 3 bases from V and 2 bases from J; bases unmatched to any gene: 3. In germline, CDR1 is SGDLS, CDR2 YYNGEE. CDR3 length: 15 residues. The CDR3: CASSALAGYTDTQYF. The DNA for the CDR3 is TGTGCCAGCAGCGCACTAGCGGGGTACACAGATACGCAGTATTTT.

This rearrangement joins TRBV2 to TRBJ1-2, with TRBD1 matching 10 bases. This CDR3 has 14 residues. Germline CDR1 and CDR2: SNHLY and FYNNEI. V gave up 7 bases and J gave up 4 bases; unmatched junction bases: 6. Written as DNA, the CDR3 is TGTGCCAGCACGATAGGGACAGGGGTCTATGGCTACACCTTC. Its translation is CASTIGTGVYGYTF.

The V and J genes are TRBV3-1 (or the pseudogene TRBV3-2) and TRBJ2-1; D call uncertain. There are 14 residues in the CDR3. Germline V gene data show CDR1 as LGHDT and CDR2 as YNNKEL (reference sequence). The germline V and J ends were trimmed by 0 bases and 4 bases, with 7 bases remaining between them. Here the CDR3 reads CASSQEVRYNEQFF. In DNA, the CDR3 is TGTGCCAGCAGCCAAGAGGTCAGATACAATGAGCAGTTCTTC.

This sequence joins TRBV5-6 and TRBJ2-5; possible D gene TRBD2, 6 bases. Germline V gene data show CDR1 as SGHDT and CDR2 as YYEEEE. The V and J ends lost 5 bases and 7 bases respectively, with 12 bases between them. This CDR3 region has 12 residues. The CDR3, as DNA: TGTGCCAGCAGGGGCGGGGAGCGGACCCAGTACTTC. Its protein is CASRGGERTQYF.

This chain uses TRBV28 with TRBJ1-1, with D uncertain. The CDR3 runs 16 residues. Germline assignment: CDR1 MDHEN and CDR2 SYDVKM. The V gene lost 4 bases and the J gene lost 0 bases, with 15 bases spanning the gap. Here the CDR3 DNA reads TGTGCCAGCAGTTCCTCCCTCGGCAGTTTGAACACTGAAGCTTTCTTT. Protein sequence: CASSSSLGSLNTEAFF.

This clone was seen a handful of times. V is TRBV30 and J is TRBJ1-2; unclear D gene. This CDR3 is built from 13 residues. Between the trimmed V and J ends, which lost 3 bases and 0 bases, there was a span of 8 bases. CDR1 and CDR2 from the germline V gene are GTSNPN and SVGIG (reference sequence). CDR3 DNA: TGTGCCTGGAGACTCACTGCTAACTATGGCTACACCTTC. Amino acid sequence: CAWRLTANYGYTF.

This clone was observed a few times. V and J are TRBV5-4 and TRBJ1-1; D not certain. Germline V CDR1 and CDR2: SGHNT, YYREEE (reference sequence). CDR3 length: 15 residues. V lost 2 bases, J lost 1 base, and 12 bases lay in between. The CDR3 nucleotides are TGTGCCAGCAGCTTCTCAACAAGCGGGAACACTGAAGCTTTCTTT. Its translation is CASSFSTSGNTEAFF.

V is TRBV18 and J is TRBJ1-2, with 11 bases aligning to TRBD1. The CDR3 contains 16 residues. Germline-derived CDR1 and CDR2 are KGHSH and LQKENI. J was trimmed by 8 bases and V by 4 bases; bases with no gene match: 12. The CDR3 DNA reads as TGTGCCAGCTCACAATTTAACGGACAGGGGGCGCGAGGCTACACCTTC. This codes for CASSQFNGQGARGYTF.

The chain uses TRBV4-3 and TRBJ1-2; TRBD1 might be the D (5 bases). CDR1 is LGHNA and CDR2 is YSLEER in the germline V gene. Trimming left V 0 bases short and J 4 bases short, with 18 bases between. The CDR3 is 17 amino acids. CDR3: CASSQDPAGSDVYGYTF. For the CDR3, the DNA is TGCGCCAGCAGCCAAGATCCTGCAGGGAGTGATGTCTATGGCTACACCTTC.

The V gene is TRBV5-1, the J gene TRBJ2-3; 9 bases match TRBD2. Germline lookup yields CDR1 SGHRS and CDR2 YFSETQ. The CDR3 extends over 18 amino acids. V lost 1 base, J lost 0 bases, and 9 bases stayed unmatched. The CDR3: CASSLFGSGGLSTDTQYF. The CDR3, as DNA: TGCGCCAGCAGCTTGTTCGGCAGCGGGGGGCTGAGCACAGATACGCAGTATTTT.

The rearrangement uses TRBV19 and TRBJ2-5; 11 bases agree with TRBD1. V lost 3 bases and J lost 4; bases outside the gene matches: 13. Germline V CDR1 and CDR2: LNHDA, SQIVND (reference sequence). The CDR3 runs 18 residues. CDR3 protein: CASSILRTGGAGRETQYF. The CDR3 DNA reads TGTGCCAGTAGTATCCTGAGGACAGGGGGCGCGGGTCGAGAGACCCAGTACTTC. Full variable domain (remainder filled in from reference TRBV19 and TRBJ2-5): DGGITQSPKYLFRKEGQNVTLSCEQNLNHDAMYWYRQDPGQGLRLIYYSQIVNDFQKGDIAEGYSVSREKKESFPLTVTSAQKNPTAFYLCASSILRTGGAGRETQYFGPGTRLLVL.

The chain recombines TRBV7-2 with TRBJ2-1, with D tentatively TRBD2 (5 bases). Trimming stripped 2 bases from V and 7 bases from J, with 12 bases between. This CDR3 comprises 14 residues. Germline V gene lookup returns CDR1 SGHTA and CDR2 FQGNSA. The CDR3 here is CASSLYGSQNEQFF. The CDR3 coding sequence is TGTGCCAGCAGCTTATATGGGAGTCAGAATGAGCAGTTCTTC.

A few counts support this clone. The V gene is TRBV6-6, the J gene TRBJ2-7; the D is unclear. The CDR3 runs 15 residues. CDR1 and CDR2 from the germline V gene are MNHNY and SVGAGI (reference sequence). The V end was cut by 2 bases, the J end by 3 bases, with 14 bases between. CDR3 loop: CASSYIGQALYEQYF. The CDR3, as DNA: TGTGCCAGCAGTTACATCGGGCAGGCCCTCTACGAGCAGTACTTC.